The 22 T cell receptor beta chains given below trace back to one sample, sequenced in a study of identical twins. TCRdb independently ran MiXCR on the 5' RACE reads; one entry per CDR3 protein. The sample has hundreds of thousands of distinct CDR3 sequences, roughly 8% seen once. Separately, the same data were catalogued under a study of yellow fever vaccine responses in identical twins.

The specimen sequenced was PBMCs. These receptors originate from a young woman in good health.

This clonotype was counted a few times. The chain links TRBV7-2 to TRBJ2-2; no clear D. The CDR3 covers 17 residues. V gave up 3 bases and J gave up 0 bases, with 14 bases separating them. The germline V gene has CDR1 SGHTA and CDR2 FQGNSA. The CDR3 bases are TGTGCCAGCAGCTTCACCTCCGGAGAGACGAACACCGGGGAGCTGTTTTTT. Residues: CASSFTSGETNTGELFF.

The chain combines TRBV28 with TRBJ1-1; maybe TRBD1 (5 bases). This CDR3 has 14 amino acids. V dropped 6 bases and J dropped 1 base, with 12 bases sitting between them. The germline CDR1 and CDR2 sequences are MDHEN and SYDVKM. Here the CDR3 reads CASSRGTWNTEAFF. As DNA, the CDR3 is TGTGCCAGCAGCCGAGGGACTTGGAACACTGAAGCTTTCTTT.

This clonotype appeared many times. The chain has TRBV6-1 and TRBJ1-1, with D unresolved. From germline, CDR1 is MNHNS and CDR2 SASEGT. V was shortened by 6 bases and J by 0 bases, with 8 bases between the two germline ends. The length of the CDR3 is 13 residues. Here the CDR3 reads CASSPAMNTEAFF. CDR3 DNA: TGTGCCAGCAGCCCCGCCATGAACACTGAAGCTTTCTTT.

The V gene is TRBV14, the J gene TRBJ2-7; a possible D gene is TRBD1 (6 bases). The germline V and J ends were trimmed by 2 bases and 6 bases, with 14 bases remaining between them. Germline CDR1 and CDR2: SGHDN and FVKESK. The CDR3 covers 14 residues. The CDR3 is CASSQRQDSGEQYF. The CDR3 nucleotides are TGTGCCAGCAGCCAAAGACAGGACTCAGGCGAGCAGTACTTC.

This clonotype was counted between two and nine times. The V call is TRBV7-9, the J call TRBJ2-2; D uncertain. Germline CDR1 reads SEHNR; CDR2 reads FQNEAQ (reference sequence). This CDR3 spans 15 amino acids. V was trimmed by 0 bases and J by 6 bases, leaving 11 bases between them. The CDR3 nucleotides read TGTGCCAGCAGCTTAGCTCTAGTTGATTCCGGGGAGCTGTTTTTT. It yields the protein CASSLALVDSGELFF. The variable domain in full, with the rest retrieved from reference TRBV7-9 and TRBJ2-2, is DTGVSQNPRHKITKRGQNVTFRCDPISEHNRLYWYRQTLGQGPEFLTYFQNEAQLEKSRLLSDRFSAERPKGSFSTLEIQRTEQGDSAMYLCASSLALVDSGELFFGEGSRLTVL.

This clonotype was detected a few times. The rearrangement uses TRBV6-2 or TRBV6-3 and TRBJ2-1; the match to TRBD2 covers 13 bases. V was clipped by 6 bases and J by 9 bases; unmatched bases: 11. The CDR3 is 16 amino acids. CDR1 MNHEY and CDR2 SVGEGT come from the germline V gene. The CDR3 region has the DNA TGTGCCAGCAGACCTAGCGGGACTAGCGGGACCGGTGAGCAGTTCTTC. This gives the protein CASRPSGTSGTGEQFF.

Comments on this clonotype: Possible read error: a much larger clone is one base away. The V and J genes are TRBV5-6 and TRBJ2-7; 7 positions match TRBD1. This CDR3 contains 14 residues. Germline-derived CDR1 and CDR2 are SGHDT and YYEEEE. The trim removed 7 bases at V and 1 base at J, leaving 8 bases unmatched. The CDR3, as DNA: TGTGCCAGCGGCTCCGGGACAGTTTCCTACGAGCAGTACTTC. It translates to CASGSGTVSYEQYF.

This chain joins TRBV2 and TRBJ2-2, with unresolved D. The ends were cut back, 1 base at V and 1 base at J, with 10 bases in the middle. Germline CDR1 is SNHLY and CDR2 is FYNNEI. This CDR3 spans 16 amino acids. The CDR3 reads CASSEDAAVNTGELFF. CDR3 nucleotide sequence: TGTGCCAGCAGTGAAGATGCAGCCGTGAACACCGGGGAGCTGTTTTTT. Filled out from reference TRBV2 and TRBJ2-2, the complete variable domain reads EPEVTQTPSHQVTQMGQEVILRCVPISNHLYFYWYRQILGQKVEFLVSFYNNEISEKSEIFDDQFSVERPDGSNFTLKIRSTKLEDSAMYFCASSEDAAVNTGELFFGEGSRLTVL.

This clonotype showed up many times. The chain uses TRBV29-1 and TRBJ2-1; 7 bases line up with TRBD1. In germline, CDR1 is SQVTM, CDR2 ANQGSEA. The CDR3 has 14 residues. V lost 4 bases and J lost 0; bases outside the gene matches: 3. Written as DNA, the CDR3 is TGCAGCGTTGTCAGGGGGAGCTCCTACAATGAGCAGTTCTTC. This codes for CSVVRGSSYNEQFF.

To note about this clonotype: Relative to the germline gene, one junction end is altered; a read error may explain this. The chain carries TRBV2 and TRBJ2-7; 9 nucleotides align to TRBD2. This CDR3 is built from 15 residues. The V gene's germline CDR1 is SNHLY and CDR2 FYNNEI. The chain's CDR3 is CASREAGGSQYEQYF. The CDR3 DNA is TGTGCCAGCAGAGAAGCGGGAGGCTCCCAATACGAGCAGTACTTC.

The genes are TRBV12-3 or TRBV12-4 and TRBJ1-2; tentatively, D is TRBD1 (5 bases). V was shortened by 7 bases and J by 4 bases, with 13 bases between the two germline ends. The CDR3 contains 13 residues. CDR3 nucleotides: TGTGCCAGCACCTTAGGTAGGGGCTATGGCTACACCTTC. It yields the protein CASTLGRGYGYTF.

The sample holds a few counts of this clonotype. V usage is TRBV20-1 and J usage is TRBJ2-1; 7 bases map to TRBD2. Germline loops: CDR1 DFQATT, CDR2 SNEGSKA (reference sequence). There are 11 residues in the CDR3. V lost 2 bases and J lost 12; bases outside the gene matches: 4. The CDR3 region is CSARLGEGQFF. The CDR3 bases are TGCAGTGCTAGATTGGGGGAGGGGCAGTTCTTC.

This clonotype was found a few times. The chain joins TRBV5-6 to TRBJ2-7; D may correspond to TRBD1 or TRBD2 (5 bases each). V lost 4 bases and J 9 bases, leaving 14 bases between the germline ends. Germline V lookup: CDR1 SGHDT, CDR2 YYEEEE. This CDR3 contains 12 residues. CDR3 nucleotides: TGTGCCAGCAGCCCGGGGTTGGGGGTGCAGTACTTC. Amino acid sequence: CASSPGLGVQYF.

This clonotype was recorded many times. The CDR3 bases are TGTGCCAGCAACTCCGGAGCGGAAAAAAAAGAGACCCAGTACTTC. This codes for CASNSGAEKKETQYF. V gene TRBV6-1 combines with J gene TRBJ2-5, with D maybe TRBD2 (5 bases). The CDR3 is made up of 15 amino acids. Per the germline V gene, CDR1 is MNHNS and CDR2 is SASEGT. V gave up 7 bases and J gave up 3 bases, with 18 bases separating them.

V gene TRBV27 combines with J gene TRBJ2-7; 7 positions match TRBD2. The CDR3 sequence is 15 residues long. CDR1 and CDR2 from the germline V gene are MNHEY and SMNVEV (reference sequence). The junction had 8 bases not matched to a gene; V was cut back by 6 bases and J by 0 bases. CDR3: CASSLIGTNSYEQYF. The CDR3 bases are TGTGCCAGCAGCCTCATCGGGACTAACTCCTACGAGCAGTACTTC.

This clonotype was detected only a few times. The chain combines TRBV29-1 with TRBJ2-7; 10 bases line up with TRBD2. This CDR3 has 14 amino acids. Germline CDR1 and CDR2: SQVTM and ANQGSEA. V was clipped by 3 bases and J by 1 base; unmatched bases: 3. The CDR3 protein is CSVEIAGGSYEQYF. In nucleotides, the CDR3 is TGCAGCGTTGAGATAGCGGGAGGTTCCTACGAGCAGTACTTC.

In this sample, this clonotype turned up many times. The chain carries TRBV20-1 and TRBJ2-5, with 8 bases aligning to TRBD1. The ends lost 6 bases at V and 5 bases at J; junction bases unmatched: 5. This CDR3 contains 12 residues. The germline gives CDR1 DFQATT, CDR2 SNEGSKA (reference sequence). The CDR3 sequence: CSAVRQGETQYF. The CDR3 DNA reads as TGCAGTGCAGTTAGACAGGGGGAGACCCAGTACTTC.

This clonotype was recorded many times. The chain joins TRBV24-1 to TRBJ2-3, with TRBD2 identical over 13 bases. The ends lost 4 bases at V and 5 bases at J; junction bases unmatched: 11. The V gene's germline CDR1 is KGHDR and CDR2 SFDVKD. CDR3 size: 18 residues. CDR3 residues: CATSDHAPGLAGRDTQYF. The CDR3 region has the DNA TGTGCCACCAGTGACCATGCACCGGGACTAGCGGGAAGAGATACGCAGTATTTT.

The chain is built from TRBV14 and TRBJ2-1; D tentatively fits TRBD1 or TRBD2 (6 bases each). The CDR3 loop spans 17 amino acids. V was shortened by 4 bases and J by 0 bases, with 16 bases between the two germline ends. CDR1 is SGHDN and CDR2 is FVKESK in the germline V gene. In DNA form, the CDR3 reads TGTGCCAGCAGCCCCAGGGGAATTAGCGGCTCCTACAATGAGCAGTTCTTC. Its protein product is CASSPRGISGSYNEQFF. Drawing the rest from reference TRBV14 and TRBJ2-1, the complete variable domain is EAGVTQFPSHSVIEKGQTVTLRCDPISGHDNLYWYRRVMGKEIKFLLHFVKESKQDESGMPNNRFLAERTGGTYSTLKVQPAELEDSGVYFCASSPRGISGSYNEQFFGPGTRLTVL.

Regarding this clonotype: Relative to the germline gene, one junction end is altered; a read error may explain this. V usage is TRBV11-2 and J usage is TRBJ2-2, with D possibly matching TRBD1 (5 bases). Germline V gene data show CDR1 as SGHAT and CDR2 as FQNNGV. The CDR3 extends over 16 amino acids. The CDR3 region has the DNA TGTACCAGCAGCTTCGACAGTAATGCGAACACCGGGGAGCTGTTTTTT. Its translation: CTSSFDSNANTGELFF.

There are a few counts of this clonotype. This chain joins TRBV20-1 and TRBJ2-3; 8 nucleotides match TRBD1. Germline trimming cut 1 base from V and 0 bases from J; bases unmatched to any gene: 6. The CDR3 covers 16 residues. Germline V lookup: CDR1 DFQATT, CDR2 SNEGSKA (reference sequence). The CDR3 region has the DNA TGCAGTGCTAGAGGATCCAACAGGGGGAGCACAGATACGCAGTATTTT. Translating gives CSARGSNRGSTDTQYF.

This clonotype was found many times. V gene TRBV3-1 combines with J gene TRBJ1-1; D gene ambiguous. CDR3 length: 12 residues. V dropped 1 base and J dropped 7 bases, with 7 bases sitting between them. Germline CDR1 and CDR2: LGHDT and YNNKEL (reference sequence). The CDR3 bases are TGTGCCAGCAGCCAAGCCGGGATTGAAGCTTTCTTT. As protein: CASSQAGIEAFF.